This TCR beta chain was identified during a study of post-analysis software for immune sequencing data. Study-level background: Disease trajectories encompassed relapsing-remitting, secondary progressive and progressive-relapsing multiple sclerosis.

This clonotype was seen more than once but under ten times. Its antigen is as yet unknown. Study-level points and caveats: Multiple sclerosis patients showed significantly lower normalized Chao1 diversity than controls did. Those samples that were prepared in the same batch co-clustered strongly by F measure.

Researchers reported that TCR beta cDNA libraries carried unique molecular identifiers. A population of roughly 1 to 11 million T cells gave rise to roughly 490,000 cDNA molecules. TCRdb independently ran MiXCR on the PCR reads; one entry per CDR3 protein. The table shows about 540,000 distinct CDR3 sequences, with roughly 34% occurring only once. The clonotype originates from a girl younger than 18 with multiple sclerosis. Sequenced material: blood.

CDR3 in amino acids: CASTKPGWGENGYTF. The CDR3, as DNA: TGTGCCAGCACCAAACCCGGTTGGGGGGAGAATGGCTACACCTTC. The chain combines TRBV7-2 with TRBJ1-2, with D perhaps TRBD1 (5 bases). The V gene lost 7 bases and the J gene lost 6 bases, with 21 bases spanning the gap. Germline lookup yields CDR1 SGHTA and CDR2 FQGNSA. The length of the CDR3 is 15 residues.